This entry features one T cell receptor beta chain sequence. What it binds is not known. This entry belongs to a study of T-cell memory formation after mild COVID-19. Overall study context: Clustering of TCRs was largely donor specific. Study-wide results and limits: A balance of CD4 and CD8 characterized clones contracting day 15 to 85, whereas later expanders leaned CD4+. The appearance of some responding clones in pre-infection memory suggested that cross-reactive memory joined.

Amplification by 5'RACE using constant-segment primers produced TCR alpha and TCR beta cDNA libraries that carried sample barcodes and UMIs. TCRdb reprocessed the 5' RACE reads with MiXCR, giving one entry per CDR3 protein. The sample has hundreds of thousands of distinct CDR3 sequences, approximately 13% seen once. The sequenced sample was PBMCs or a T cell subset sorted from them (not recorded which). The source is a man aged 18 to 30 who had mild COVID-19 (a few samples of this study predate the infection). Cell type and time point are not known.

DNA of the CDR3: TGCAGCGTGTTACGGGATGGCTACACCTTC. This codes for CSVLRDGYTF. This chain joins TRBV29-1 and TRBJ1-2; unclear D gene. With 6 bases removed from V and 6 bases from J, the gap between germline ends came to 8 bases. The CDR3 runs to 10 residues. The germline CDR1 and CDR2 sequences are SQVTM and ANQGSEA.